The following is a T cell receptor (beta chain) sequence with its context. Generated by immunoSEQ multiplex PCR, the TCRdb table keeps only in-frame clones and is missing some. The sample yields 30,000 to 40,000 clones, about 80% seen once. This specimen belongs to a study of glioma-infiltrating T cells after dendritic cell vaccination. Background on the study: Three intradermal dendritic cell vaccine injections were given every two weeks.

CDR3 length: 14 amino acids. V was trimmed by 4 bases and J by 2 bases, leaving 11 bases between them. Per the germline V gene, CDR1 is SEHNR and CDR2 is FQNEAQ (reference sequence). The sample consisted of blood, taken before dendritic cell vaccination. The source is a human donor with glioblastoma. The V call is TRBV7-9, the J call TRBJ2-5; possible D gene TRBD1, 5 bases. CDR3 sequence (DNA): TGTGCCAGCAGCTCGGACAAAGATCAAGAGACCCAGTACTTC. Its translation: CASSSDKDQETQYF.